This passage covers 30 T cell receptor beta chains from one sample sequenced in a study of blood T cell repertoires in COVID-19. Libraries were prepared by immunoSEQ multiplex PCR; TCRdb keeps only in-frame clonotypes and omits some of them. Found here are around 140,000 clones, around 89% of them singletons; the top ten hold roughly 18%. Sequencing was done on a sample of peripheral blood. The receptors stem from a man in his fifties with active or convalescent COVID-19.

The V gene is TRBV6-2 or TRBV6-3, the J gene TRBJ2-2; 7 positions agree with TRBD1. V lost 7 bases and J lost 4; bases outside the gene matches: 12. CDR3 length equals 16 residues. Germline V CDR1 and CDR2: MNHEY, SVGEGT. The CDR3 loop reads CASTPKGARATGELFF. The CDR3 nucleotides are TGTGCCAGCACCCCGAAGGGGGCGAGGGCCACCGGGGAGCTGTTTTTT.

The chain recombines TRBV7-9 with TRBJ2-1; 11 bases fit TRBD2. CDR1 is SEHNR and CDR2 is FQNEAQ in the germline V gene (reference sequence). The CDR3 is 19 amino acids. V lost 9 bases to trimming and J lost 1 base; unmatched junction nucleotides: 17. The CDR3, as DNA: TGTGCCAGACACCCCCCCGGACTAGCGGGTCCGCCTTCCTACAATGAGCAGTTCTTC. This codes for CARHPPGLAGPPSYNEQFF.

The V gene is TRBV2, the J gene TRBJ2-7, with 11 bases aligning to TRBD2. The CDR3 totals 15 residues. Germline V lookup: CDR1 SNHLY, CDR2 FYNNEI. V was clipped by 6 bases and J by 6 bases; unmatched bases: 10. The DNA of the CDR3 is TGTGCCAGCAGCGAATTAGCGGGAGGGTTTAGCGAGCAGTACTTC. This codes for CASSELAGGFSEQYF.

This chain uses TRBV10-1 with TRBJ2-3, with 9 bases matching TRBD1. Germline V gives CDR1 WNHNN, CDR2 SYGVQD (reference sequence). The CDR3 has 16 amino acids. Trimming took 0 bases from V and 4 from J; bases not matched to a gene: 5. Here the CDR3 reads CASSESTGGVADTQYF. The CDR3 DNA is TGCGCCAGCAGTGAGTCGACAGGGGGGGTGGCAGATACGCAGTATTTT.

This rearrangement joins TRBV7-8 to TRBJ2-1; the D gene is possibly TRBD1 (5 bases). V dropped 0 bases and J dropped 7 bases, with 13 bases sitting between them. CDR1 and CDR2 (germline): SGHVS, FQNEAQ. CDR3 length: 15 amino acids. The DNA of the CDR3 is TGTGCCAGCAGCTTAGCGTTGAGGACAATTAATGAGCAGTTCTTC. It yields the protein CASSLALRTINEQFF.

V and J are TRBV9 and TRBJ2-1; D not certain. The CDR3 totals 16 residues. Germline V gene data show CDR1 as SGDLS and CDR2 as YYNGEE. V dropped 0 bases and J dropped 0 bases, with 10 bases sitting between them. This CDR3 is CASSVVSSGSYNEQFF. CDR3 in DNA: TGTGCCAGCAGCGTAGTTTCCTCAGGCTCCTACAATGAGCAGTTCTTC. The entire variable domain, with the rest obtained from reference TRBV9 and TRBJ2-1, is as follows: DSGVTQTPKHLITATGQRVTLRCSPRSGDLSVYWYQQSLDQGLQFLIQYYNGEERAKGNILERFSAQQFPDLHSELNLSSLELGDSALYFCASSVVSSGSYNEQFFGPGTRLTVL.

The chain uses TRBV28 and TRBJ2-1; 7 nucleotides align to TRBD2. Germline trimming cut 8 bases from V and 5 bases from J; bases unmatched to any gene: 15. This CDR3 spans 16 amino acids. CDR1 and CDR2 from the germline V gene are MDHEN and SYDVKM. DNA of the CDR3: TGTGCCAGCTGTCTTGCGGGAGTAGGTTGGGACAATGAGCAGTTCTTC. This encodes CASCLAGVGWDNEQFF. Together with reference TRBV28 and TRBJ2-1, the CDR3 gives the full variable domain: DVKVTQSSRYLVKRTGEKVFLECVQDMDHENMFWYRQDPGLGLRLIYFSYDVKMKEKGDIPEGYSVSREKKERFSLILESASTNQTSMYLCASCLAGVGWDNEQFFGPGTRLTVL.

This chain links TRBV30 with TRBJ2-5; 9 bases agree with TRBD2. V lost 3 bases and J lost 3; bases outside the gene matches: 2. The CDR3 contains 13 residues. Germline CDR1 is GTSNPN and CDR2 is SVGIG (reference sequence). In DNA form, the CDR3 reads TGTGCCTGGAGCCGACTAGCGGAAGAGACCCAGTACTTC. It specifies CAWSRLAEETQYF.

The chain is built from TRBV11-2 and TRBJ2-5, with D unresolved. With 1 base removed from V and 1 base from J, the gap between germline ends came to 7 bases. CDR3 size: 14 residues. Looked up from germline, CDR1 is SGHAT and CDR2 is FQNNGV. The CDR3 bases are TGTGCCAGCAGCTTAGGAGGCGTCCAAGAGACCCAGTACTTC. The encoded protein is CASSLGGVQETQYF.

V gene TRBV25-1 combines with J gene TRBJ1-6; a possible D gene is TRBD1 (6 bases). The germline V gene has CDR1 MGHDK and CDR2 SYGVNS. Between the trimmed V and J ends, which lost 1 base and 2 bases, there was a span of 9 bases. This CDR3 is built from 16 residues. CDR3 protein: CASSESWGPYNSPLHF. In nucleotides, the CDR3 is TGTGCCAGCAGTGAATCTTGGGGGCCCTATAATTCACCCCTCCACTTT.

The CDR3, as DNA: TGTGCCAGCAAGGAGGCACAGGGGGCTACAGATACGCAGTATTTT. Its translation: CASKEAQGATDTQYF. V usage is TRBV6-5 and J usage is TRBJ2-3; 9 nucleotides match TRBD1. V lost 7 bases to trimming and J lost 3 bases; unmatched junction nucleotides: 8. Germline V CDR1 and CDR2: MNHEY, SVGAGI. The CDR3 consists of 15 residues.

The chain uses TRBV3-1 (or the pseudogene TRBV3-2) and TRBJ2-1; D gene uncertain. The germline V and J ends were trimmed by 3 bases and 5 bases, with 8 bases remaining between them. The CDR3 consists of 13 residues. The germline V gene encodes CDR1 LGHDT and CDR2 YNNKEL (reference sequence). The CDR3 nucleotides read TGTGCCAGCAGCCAGGCGGCCGACAATGAGCAGTTCTTC. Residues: CASSQAADNEQFF.

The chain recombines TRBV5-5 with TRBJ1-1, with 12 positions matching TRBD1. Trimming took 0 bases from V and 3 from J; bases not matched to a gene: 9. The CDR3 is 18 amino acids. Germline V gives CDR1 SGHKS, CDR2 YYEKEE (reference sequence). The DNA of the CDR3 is TGTGCCAGCAGCTTGGGGCCCGGGACAGGGGGCACCCACACTGAAGCTTTCTTT. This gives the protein CASSLGPGTGGTHTEAFF.

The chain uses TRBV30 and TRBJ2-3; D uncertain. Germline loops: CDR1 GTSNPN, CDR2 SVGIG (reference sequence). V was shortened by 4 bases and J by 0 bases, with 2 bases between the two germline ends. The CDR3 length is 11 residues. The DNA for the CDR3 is TGTGCCTGGACTAGCACAGATACGCAGTATTTT. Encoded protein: CAWTSTDTQYF.

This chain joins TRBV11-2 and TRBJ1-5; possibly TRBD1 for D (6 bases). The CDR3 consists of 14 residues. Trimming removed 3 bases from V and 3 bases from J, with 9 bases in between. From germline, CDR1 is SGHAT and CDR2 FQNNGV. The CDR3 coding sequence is TGTGCCAGCAGCTTTTCAGGGGACAATCAGCCCCAGCATTTT. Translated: CASSFSGDNQPQHF.

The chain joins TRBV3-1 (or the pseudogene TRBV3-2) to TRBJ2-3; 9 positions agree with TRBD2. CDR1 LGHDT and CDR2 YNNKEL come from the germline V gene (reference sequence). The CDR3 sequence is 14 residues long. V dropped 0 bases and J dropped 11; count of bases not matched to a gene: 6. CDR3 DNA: TGTGCCAGCAGCCAAGAAGCTCTAGCGGGAATGCAGTATTTT. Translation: CASSQEALAGMQYF.

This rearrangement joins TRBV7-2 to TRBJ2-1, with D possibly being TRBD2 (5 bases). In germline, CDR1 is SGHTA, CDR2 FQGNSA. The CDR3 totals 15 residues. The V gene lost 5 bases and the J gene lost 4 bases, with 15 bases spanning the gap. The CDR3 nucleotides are TGTGCCAGCAGCACCGGGATGACGGGTTACAATGAGCAGTTCTTC. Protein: CASSTGMTGYNEQFF.

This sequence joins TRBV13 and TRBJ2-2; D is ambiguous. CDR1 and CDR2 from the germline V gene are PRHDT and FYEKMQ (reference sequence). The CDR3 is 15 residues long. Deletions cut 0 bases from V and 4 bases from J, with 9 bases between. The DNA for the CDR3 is TGTGCCAGCAGCTTAGGCCAACCGGGCACCGGGGAGCTGTTTTTT. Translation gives CASSLGQPGTGELFF.

As DNA, the CDR3 is TGTGCCAGGAAAAGAGGCCGCAATCAGCCCCAGCATTTT. Protein product: CARKRGRNQPQHF. The chain recombines TRBV6-5 with TRBJ1-5; no clear D gene. CDR3 size: 13 residues. In germline, CDR1 is MNHEY, CDR2 SVGAGI. V lost 9 bases and J lost 2, with 11 bases in between.

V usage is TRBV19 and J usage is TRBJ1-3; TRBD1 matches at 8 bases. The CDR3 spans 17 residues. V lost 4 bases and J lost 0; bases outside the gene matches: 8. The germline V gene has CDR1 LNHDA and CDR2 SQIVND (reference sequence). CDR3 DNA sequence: TGTGCCAGTAGTAGGGGGGGGACAGGTTCCTCTGGAAACACCATATATTTT. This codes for CASSRGGTGSSGNTIYF. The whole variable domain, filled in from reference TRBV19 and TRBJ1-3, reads DGGITQSPKYLFRKEGQNVTLSCEQNLNHDAMYWYRQDPGQGLRLIYYSQIVNDFQKGDIAEGYSVSREKKESFPLTVTSAQKNPTAFYLCASSRGGTGSSGNTIYFGEGSWLTVV.

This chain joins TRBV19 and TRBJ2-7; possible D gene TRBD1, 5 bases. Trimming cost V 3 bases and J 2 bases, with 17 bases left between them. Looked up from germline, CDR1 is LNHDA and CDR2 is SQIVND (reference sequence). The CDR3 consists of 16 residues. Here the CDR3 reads CASSIRVSQAPYEQYF. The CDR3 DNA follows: TGTGCCAGTAGTATCCGGGTGTCACAGGCCCCCTACGAGCAGTACTTC.

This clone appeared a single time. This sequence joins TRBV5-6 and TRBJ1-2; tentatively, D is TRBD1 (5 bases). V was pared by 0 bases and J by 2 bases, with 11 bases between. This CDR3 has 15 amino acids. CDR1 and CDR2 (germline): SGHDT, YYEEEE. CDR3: CASSLAGSGNYGYTF. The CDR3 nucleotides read TGTGCCAGCAGCTTGGCCGGGTCAGGGAACTATGGCTACACCTTC.

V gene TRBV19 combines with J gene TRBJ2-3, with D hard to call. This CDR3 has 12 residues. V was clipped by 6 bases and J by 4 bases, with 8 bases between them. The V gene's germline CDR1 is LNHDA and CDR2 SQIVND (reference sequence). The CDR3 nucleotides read TGTGCCAGTAGCCCGACTGCAGATACGCAGTATTTT. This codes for CASSPTADTQYF.

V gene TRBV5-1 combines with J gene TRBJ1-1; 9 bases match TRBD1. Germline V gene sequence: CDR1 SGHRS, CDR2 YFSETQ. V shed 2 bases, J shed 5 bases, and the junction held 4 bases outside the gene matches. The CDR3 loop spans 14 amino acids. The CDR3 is CASSFDRGGTEAFF. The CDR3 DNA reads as TGCGCCAGCAGCTTCGACAGGGGGGGAACTGAAGCTTTCTTT.

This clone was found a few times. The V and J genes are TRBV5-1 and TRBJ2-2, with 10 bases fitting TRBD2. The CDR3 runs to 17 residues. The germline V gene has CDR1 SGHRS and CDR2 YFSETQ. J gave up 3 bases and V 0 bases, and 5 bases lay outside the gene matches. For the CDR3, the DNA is TGCGCCAGCAGCTTGGAGAGCGGGAGGGCCGACACCGGGGAGCTGTTTTTT. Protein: CASSLESGRADTGELFF. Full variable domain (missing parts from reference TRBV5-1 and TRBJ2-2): KAGVTQTPRYLIKTRGQQVTLSCSPISGHRSVSWYQQTPGQGLQFLFEYFSETQRNKGNFPGRFSGRQFSNSRSEMNVSTLELGDSALYLCASSLESGRADTGELFFGEGSRLTVL.

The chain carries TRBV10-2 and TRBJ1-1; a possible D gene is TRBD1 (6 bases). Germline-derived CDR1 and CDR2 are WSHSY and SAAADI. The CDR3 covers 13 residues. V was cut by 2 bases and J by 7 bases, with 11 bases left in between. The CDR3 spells CASSEQGKLEAFF. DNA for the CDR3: TGCGCCAGCAGTGAGCAGGGGAAACTTGAAGCTTTCTTT.

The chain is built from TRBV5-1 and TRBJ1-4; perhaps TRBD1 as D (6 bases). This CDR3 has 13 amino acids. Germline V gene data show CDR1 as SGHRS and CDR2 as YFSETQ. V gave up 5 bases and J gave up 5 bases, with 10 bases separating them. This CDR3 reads CASSWTENEKLFF. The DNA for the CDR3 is TGCGCCAGCAGTTGGACAGAAAATGAAAAACTGTTTTTT.

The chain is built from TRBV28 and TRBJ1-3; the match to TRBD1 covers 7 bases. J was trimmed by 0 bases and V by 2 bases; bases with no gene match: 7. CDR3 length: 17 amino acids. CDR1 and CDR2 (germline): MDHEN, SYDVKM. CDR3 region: CASSLPNRGSSGNTIYF. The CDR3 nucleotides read TGTGCCAGCAGTTTACCGAACAGGGGTAGCTCTGGAAACACCATATATTTT.

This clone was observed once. The DNA for the CDR3 is TGTGCCAGCAGTTACCTAGCGGGAGCGGACAATGAGCAGTTCTTC. This translates into CASSYLAGADNEQFF. The chain joins TRBV6-6 to TRBJ2-1; 10 nucleotides match TRBD2. The CDR3 covers 15 residues. Germline V gives CDR1 MNHNY, CDR2 SVGAGI (reference sequence). V was pared by 2 bases and J by 5 bases, with 3 bases of the junction left unmatched.

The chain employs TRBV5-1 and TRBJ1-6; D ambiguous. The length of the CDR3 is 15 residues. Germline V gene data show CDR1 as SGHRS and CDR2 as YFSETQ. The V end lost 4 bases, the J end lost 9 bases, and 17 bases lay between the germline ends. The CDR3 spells CASSPDSSRGSPLHF. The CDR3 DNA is TGCGCCAGCAGCCCGGATTCAAGTCGAGGTTCACCCCTCCACTTT.